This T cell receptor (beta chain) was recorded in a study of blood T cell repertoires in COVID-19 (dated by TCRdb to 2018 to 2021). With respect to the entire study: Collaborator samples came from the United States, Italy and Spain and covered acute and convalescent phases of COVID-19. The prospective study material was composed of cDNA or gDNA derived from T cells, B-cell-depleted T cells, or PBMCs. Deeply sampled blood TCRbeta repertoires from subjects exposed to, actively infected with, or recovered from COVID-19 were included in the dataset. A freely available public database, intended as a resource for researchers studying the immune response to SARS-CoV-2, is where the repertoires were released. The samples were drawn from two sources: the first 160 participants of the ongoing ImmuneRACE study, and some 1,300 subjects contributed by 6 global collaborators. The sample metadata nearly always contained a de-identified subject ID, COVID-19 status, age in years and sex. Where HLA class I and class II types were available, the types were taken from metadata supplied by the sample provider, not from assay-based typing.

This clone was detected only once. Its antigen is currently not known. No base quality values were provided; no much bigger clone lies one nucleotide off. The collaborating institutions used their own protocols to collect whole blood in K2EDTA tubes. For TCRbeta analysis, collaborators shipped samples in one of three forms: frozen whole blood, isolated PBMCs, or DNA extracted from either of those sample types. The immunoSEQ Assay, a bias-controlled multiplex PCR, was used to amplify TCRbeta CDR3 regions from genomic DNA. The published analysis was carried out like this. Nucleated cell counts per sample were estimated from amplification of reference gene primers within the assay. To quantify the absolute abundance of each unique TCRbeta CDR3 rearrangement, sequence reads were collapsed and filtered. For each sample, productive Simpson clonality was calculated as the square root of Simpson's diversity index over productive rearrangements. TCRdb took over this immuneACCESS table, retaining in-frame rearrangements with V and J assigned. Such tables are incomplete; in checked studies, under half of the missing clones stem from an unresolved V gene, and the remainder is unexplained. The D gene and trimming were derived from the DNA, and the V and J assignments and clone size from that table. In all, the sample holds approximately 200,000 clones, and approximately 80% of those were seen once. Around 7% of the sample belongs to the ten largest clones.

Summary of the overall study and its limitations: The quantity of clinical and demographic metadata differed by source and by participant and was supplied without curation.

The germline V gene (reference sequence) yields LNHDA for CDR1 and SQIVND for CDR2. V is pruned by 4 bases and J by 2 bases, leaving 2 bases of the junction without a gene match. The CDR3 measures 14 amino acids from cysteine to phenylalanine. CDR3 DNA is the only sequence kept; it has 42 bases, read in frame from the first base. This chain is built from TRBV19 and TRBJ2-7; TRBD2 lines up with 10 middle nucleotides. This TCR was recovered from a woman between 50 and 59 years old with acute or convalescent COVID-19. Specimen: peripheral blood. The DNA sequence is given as TGTGCCAGTAGTAGTGGACTAGCGGCCTACGAGCAGTACTTC. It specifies CASSSGLAAYEQYF.